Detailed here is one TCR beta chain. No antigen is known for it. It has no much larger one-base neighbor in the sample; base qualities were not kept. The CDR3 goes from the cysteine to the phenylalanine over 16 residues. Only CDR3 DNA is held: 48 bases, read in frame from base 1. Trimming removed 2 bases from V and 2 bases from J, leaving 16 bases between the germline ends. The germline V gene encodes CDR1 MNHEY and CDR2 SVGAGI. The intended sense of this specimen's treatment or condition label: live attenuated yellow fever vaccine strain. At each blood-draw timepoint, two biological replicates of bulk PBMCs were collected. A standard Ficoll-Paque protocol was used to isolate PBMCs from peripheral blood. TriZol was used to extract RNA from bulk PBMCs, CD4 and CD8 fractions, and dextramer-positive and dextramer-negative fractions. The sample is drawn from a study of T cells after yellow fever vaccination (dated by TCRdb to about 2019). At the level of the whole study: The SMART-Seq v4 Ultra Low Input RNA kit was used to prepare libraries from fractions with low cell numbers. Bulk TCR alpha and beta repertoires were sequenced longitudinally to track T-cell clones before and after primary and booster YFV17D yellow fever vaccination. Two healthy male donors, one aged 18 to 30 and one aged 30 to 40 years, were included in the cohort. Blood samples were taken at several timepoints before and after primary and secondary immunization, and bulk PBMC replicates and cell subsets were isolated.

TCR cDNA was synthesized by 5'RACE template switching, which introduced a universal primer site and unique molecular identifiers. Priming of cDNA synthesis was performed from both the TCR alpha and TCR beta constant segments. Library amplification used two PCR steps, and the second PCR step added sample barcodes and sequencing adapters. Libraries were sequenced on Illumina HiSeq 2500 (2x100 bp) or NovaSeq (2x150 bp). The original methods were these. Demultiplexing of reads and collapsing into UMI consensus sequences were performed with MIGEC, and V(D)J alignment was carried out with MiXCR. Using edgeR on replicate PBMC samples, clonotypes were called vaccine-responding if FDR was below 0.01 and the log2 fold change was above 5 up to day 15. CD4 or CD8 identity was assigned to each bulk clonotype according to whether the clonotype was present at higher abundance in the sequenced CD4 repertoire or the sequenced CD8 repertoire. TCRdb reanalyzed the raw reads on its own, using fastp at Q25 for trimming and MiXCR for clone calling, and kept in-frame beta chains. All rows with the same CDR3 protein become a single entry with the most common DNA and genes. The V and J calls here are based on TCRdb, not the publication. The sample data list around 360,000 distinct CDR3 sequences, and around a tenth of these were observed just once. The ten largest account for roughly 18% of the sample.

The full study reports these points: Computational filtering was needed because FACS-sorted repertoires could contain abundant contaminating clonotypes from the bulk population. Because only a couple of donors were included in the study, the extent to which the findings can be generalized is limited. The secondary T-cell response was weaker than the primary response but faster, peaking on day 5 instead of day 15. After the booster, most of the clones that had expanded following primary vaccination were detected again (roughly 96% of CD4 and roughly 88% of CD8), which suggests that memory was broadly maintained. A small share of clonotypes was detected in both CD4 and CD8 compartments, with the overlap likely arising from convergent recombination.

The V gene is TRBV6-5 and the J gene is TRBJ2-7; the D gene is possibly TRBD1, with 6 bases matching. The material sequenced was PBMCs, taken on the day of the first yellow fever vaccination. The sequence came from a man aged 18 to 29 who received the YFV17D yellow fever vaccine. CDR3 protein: CASSYPMGQGAYEQYF. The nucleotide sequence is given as TGTGCCAGCAGTTACCCCATGGGACAAGGGGCCTACGAGCAGTACTTC.